This T cell receptor beta chain was recovered during a study of blood T cell repertoires in COVID-19. Only in-frame clones appear in the TCRdb table, and some are missing; sequencing was by immunoSEQ multiplex PCR. The data contain about 220,000 clones, around 83% of them singletons. CDR1 and CDR2 from the germline V gene are SQVTM and ANQGSEA. This CDR3 is 14 amino acids long. The V gene end was trimmed by 4 bases and the J gene end by 2 bases; junction bases not matched to a gene: 5. The receptor's source is a woman aged 50 to 60 with acute or convalescent COVID-19. This chain links TRBV29-1 with TRBJ1-2, with 9 bases lining up with TRBD1. Input material: peripheral blood. The CDR3 sequence is CSVGLDRGNYGYTF. The CDR3, as DNA: TGCAGCGTTGGTCTCGACAGGGGGAACTATGGCTACACCTTC. The full variable domain, completed using reference TRBV29-1 and TRBJ1-2, is SAVISQKPSRDICQRGTSLTIQCQVDSQVTMMFWYRQQPGQSLTLIATANQGSEATYESGFVIDKFPISRPNLTFSTLTVSNMSPEDSSIYLCSVGLDRGNYGYTFGSGTRLTVV.